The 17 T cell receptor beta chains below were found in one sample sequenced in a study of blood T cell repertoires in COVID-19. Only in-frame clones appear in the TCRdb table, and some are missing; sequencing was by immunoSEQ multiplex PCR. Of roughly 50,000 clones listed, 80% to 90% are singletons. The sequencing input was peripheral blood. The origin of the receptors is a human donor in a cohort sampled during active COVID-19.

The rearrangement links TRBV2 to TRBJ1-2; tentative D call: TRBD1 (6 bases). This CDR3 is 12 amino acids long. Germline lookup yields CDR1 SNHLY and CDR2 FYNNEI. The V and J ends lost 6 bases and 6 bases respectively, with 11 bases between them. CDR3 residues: CASRLDSDGYTF. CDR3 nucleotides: TGTGCCAGCAGGCTGGACAGCGATGGCTACACCTTC.

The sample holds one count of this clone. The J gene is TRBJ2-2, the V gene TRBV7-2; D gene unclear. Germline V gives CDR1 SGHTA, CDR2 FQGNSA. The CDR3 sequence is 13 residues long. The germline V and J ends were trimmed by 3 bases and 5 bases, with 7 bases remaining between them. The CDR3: CASSFARTGELFF. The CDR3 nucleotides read TGTGCCAGCAGCTTTGCTCGGACCGGGGAGCTGTTTTTT. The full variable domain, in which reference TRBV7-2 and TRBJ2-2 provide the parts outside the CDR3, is GAGVSQSPSNKVTEKGKDVELRCDPISGHTALYWYRQSLGQGLEFLIYFQGNSAPDKSGLPSDRFSAERTGGSVSTLTIQRTQQEDSAVYLCASSFARTGELFFGEGSRLTVL.

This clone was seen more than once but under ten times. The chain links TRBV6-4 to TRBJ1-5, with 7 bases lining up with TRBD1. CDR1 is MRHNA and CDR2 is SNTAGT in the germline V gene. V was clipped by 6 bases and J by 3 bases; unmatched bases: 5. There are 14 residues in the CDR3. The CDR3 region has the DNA TGTGCCAGCAGCCCGGGACAGACCAATCAGCCCCAGCATTTT. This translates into CASSPGQTNQPQHF.

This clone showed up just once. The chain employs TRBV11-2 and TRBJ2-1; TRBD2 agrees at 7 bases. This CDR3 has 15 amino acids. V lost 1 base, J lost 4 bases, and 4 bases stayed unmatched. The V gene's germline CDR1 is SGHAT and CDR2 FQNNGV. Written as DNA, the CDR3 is TGTGCCAGCAGCTTAGGACTAGCAACTTACAATGAGCAGTTCTTC. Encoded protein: CASSLGLATYNEQFF.

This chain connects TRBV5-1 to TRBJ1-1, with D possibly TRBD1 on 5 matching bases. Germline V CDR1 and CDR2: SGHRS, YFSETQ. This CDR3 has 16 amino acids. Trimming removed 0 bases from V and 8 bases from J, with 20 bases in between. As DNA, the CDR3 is TGCGCCAGCAGCTTGGCTGGGCGGGGGGGGGAGGGCGAAGCTTTCTTT. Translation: CASSLAGRGGEGEAFF.

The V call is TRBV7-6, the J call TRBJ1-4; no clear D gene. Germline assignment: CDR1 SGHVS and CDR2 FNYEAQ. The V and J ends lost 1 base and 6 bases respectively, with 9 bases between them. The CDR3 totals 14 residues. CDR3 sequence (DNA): TGTGCCAGCAGCTTAGGTGGGCTCTATGAAAAACTGTTTTTT. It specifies CASSLGGLYEKLFF.

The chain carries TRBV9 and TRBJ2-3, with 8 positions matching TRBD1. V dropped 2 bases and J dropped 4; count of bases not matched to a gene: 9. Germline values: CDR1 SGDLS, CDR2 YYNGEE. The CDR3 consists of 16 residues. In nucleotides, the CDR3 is TGTGCCAGCAGCGTCGACAGGGGTCTGGTTTCAGATACGCAGTATTTT. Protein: CASSVDRGLVSDTQYF.

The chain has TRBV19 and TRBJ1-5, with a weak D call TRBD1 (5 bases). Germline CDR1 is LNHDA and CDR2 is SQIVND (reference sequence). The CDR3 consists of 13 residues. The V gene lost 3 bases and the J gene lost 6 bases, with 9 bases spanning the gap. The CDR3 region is CASSMGGTQPQHF. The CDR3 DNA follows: TGTGCCAGTAGTATGGGGGGGACTCAGCCCCAGCATTTT.

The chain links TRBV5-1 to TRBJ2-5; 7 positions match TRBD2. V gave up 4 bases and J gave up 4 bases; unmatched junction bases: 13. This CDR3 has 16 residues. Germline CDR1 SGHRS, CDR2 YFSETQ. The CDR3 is CASSNGTIKARETQYF. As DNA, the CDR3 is TGCGCCAGCAGCAACGGGACTATAAAGGCTAGAGAGACCCAGTACTTC.

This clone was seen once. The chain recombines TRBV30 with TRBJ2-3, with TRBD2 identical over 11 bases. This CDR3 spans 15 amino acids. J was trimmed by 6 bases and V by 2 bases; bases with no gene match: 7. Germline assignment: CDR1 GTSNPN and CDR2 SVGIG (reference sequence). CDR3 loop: CAWSRSGGARDTQYF. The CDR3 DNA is TGTGCCTGGAGTCGTAGCGGGGGGGCCAGGGATACGCAGTATTTT. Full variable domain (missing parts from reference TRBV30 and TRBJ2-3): SQTIHQWPATLVQPVGSPLSLECTVEGTSNPNLYWYRQAAGRGLQLLFYSVGIGQISSEVPQNLSASRPQDRQFILSSKKLLLSDSGFYLCAWSRSGGARDTQYFGPGTRLTVL.

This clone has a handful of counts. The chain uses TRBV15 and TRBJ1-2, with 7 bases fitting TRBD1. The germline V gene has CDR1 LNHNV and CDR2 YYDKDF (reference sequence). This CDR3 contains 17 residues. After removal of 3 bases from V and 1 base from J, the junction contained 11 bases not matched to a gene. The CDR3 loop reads CATSRNNRDRDNYGYTF. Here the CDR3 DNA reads TGTGCCACCAGCAGGAATAACCGGGACAGAGATAACTATGGCTACACCTTC.

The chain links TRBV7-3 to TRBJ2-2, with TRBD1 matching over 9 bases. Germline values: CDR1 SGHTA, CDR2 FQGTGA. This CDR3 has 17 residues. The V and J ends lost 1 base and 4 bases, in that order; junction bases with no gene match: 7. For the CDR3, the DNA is TGTGCCAGCAGCTTAAAGCTGGGGACAGGGTTCACCGGGGAGCTGTTTTTT. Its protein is CASSLKLGTGFTGELFF.

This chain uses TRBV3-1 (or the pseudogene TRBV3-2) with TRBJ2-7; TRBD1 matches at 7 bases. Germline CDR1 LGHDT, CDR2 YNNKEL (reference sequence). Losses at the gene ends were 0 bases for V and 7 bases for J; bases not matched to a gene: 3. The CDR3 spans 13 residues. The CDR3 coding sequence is TGTGCCAGCAGCCAAGAAGGGGGCAGTGAGCAGTACTTC. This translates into CASSQEGGSEQYF.

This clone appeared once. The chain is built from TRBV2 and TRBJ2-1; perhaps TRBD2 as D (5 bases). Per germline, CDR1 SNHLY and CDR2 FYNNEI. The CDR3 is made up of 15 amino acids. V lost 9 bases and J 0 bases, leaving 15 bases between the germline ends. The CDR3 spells CARGKITSSYNEQFF. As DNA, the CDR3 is TGTGCCAGGGGCAAGATAACTAGCTCCTACAATGAGCAGTTCTTC.

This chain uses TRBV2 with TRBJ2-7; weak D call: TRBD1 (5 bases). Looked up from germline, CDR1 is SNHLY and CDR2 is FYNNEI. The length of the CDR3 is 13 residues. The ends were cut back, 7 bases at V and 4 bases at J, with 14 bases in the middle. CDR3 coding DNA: TGTGCCAGCACCCTCAGGGTCCCTTACGAGCAGTACTTC. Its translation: CASTLRVPYEQYF.

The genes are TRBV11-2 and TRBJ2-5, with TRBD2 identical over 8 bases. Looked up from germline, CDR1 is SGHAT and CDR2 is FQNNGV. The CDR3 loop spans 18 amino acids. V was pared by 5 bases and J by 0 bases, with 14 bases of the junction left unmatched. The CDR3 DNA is TGTGCCAGCAGCCGCAGCGGGGGCCCTTACATGTACCAAGAGACCCAGTACTTC. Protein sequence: CASSRSGGPYMYQETQYF.

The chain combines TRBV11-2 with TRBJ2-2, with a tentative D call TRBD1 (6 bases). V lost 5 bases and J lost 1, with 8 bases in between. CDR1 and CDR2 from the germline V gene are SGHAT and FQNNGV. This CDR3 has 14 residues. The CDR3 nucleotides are TGTGCCAGCAGCCGGACAGAGAACACCGGGGAGCTGTTTTTT. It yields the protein CASSRTENTGELFF.